This TCR beta chain comes out of a study of PD-1 blockade in classical Hodgkin lymphoma. Regarding the study as a whole: Reported baseline diversity: healthy donors highest, relapsed/refractory patients lowest. CD4+ but not CD8+ TCR diversity rose significantly by C4D1. Possibly reflecting disease activity or prior therapy, repertoire differences have causes that remain undefined.

Clones were read by immunoSEQ multiplex PCR, and TCRdb kept only the in-frame ones, dropping some. The sample holds about 7,100 clones, 70% to 80% seen once. V dropped 4 bases and J dropped 4; count of bases not matched to a gene: 4. Germline-derived CDR1 and CDR2 are MNHEY and SMNVEV (reference sequence). This CDR3 spans 15 amino acids. All trial patients relapsed after autologous stem cell transplantation. As to this clone: Its antigen is currently unknown.

Here the sequenced sample was peripheral blood mononuclear cells (PBMCs), taken at baseline. The TCR originated in a human donor with classical Hodgkin lymphoma. The chain recombines TRBV27 with TRBJ1-6; 7 positions match TRBD1. In nucleotides, the CDR3 is TGTGCCAGCAGTTACAGGGGAATTTATAATTCACCCCTCCACTTT. Translation: CASSYRGIYNSPLHF.